This section outlines one TCR beta chain sequence together with its context. Antigen unknown. Because the CDR3's place on the DNA is in doubt, the DNA is left out and the CDR3 is given as listed by TCRdb. This record comes from a study of early T cells in non-severe SARS-CoV-2 infection. Broader study findings: A preference for anti-spike CD8 responses marked VDJdb matching, which missed private and CD4 specificities.

Per the germline V gene, CDR1 is LNHDA and CDR2 is SQIVND (reference sequence). The CDR3 is 15 residues long, ends included. MiXCR, applied by TCRdb to the 5' RACE reads, yields one record per CDR3 protein. The sample has over 60,000 distinct CDR3 sequences, around 11% seen once. The V call is TRBV19, the J call TRBJ2-1; whether TRBD1, the table's D call, matches the DNA was not checked. This material consisted of whole blood, taken at baseline. The TCR originated in an adult who was a healthcare worker with PCR-confirmed SARS-CoV-2 infection or an uninfected control (not recorded which). CDR3 amino acids: CASSFGAGRNNEQFF.